This T cell receptor (beta chain) came from a study of cytomegalovirus exposure and HLA in healthy donors. The wider study: Earlier, 150 million to 200 million T cells were analyzed, and some 120 million unique TCR beta sequences were found among them. Broader study findings: In a later analysis, most CMV-associated TCR beta chains appeared HLA-restricted. Previous analysis showed most TCR beta V segments were productive about 90% or about 30% of the time.

Vbeta (60) and Jbeta (13) primers were used in the PCR. The protocol was immunoSEQ multiplex PCR, while the TCRdb copy is restricted to in-frame clones and leaves out a portion. Here the sample spans under 150,000 clones, approximately 78% being singletons. Notes on this clone: What it recognizes is unknown.

The sequencing input was PBMCs. The receptor comes from a woman between 40 and 50 years old in good health and CMV-seropositive.

CDR3 DNA sequence: TGCGCCAGCAGCTTCGGGACTAGCGGGGTAAATGAGCAGTTCTTC. It specifies CASSFGTSGVNEQFF. This chain uses TRBV5-1 with TRBJ2-1, with 13 positions matching TRBD2. With 2 bases clipped from V and 7 bases from J, the junction kept 3 bases outside the gene matches. The germline CDR1 and CDR2 sequences are SGHRS and YFSETQ. CDR3 length: 15 residues.